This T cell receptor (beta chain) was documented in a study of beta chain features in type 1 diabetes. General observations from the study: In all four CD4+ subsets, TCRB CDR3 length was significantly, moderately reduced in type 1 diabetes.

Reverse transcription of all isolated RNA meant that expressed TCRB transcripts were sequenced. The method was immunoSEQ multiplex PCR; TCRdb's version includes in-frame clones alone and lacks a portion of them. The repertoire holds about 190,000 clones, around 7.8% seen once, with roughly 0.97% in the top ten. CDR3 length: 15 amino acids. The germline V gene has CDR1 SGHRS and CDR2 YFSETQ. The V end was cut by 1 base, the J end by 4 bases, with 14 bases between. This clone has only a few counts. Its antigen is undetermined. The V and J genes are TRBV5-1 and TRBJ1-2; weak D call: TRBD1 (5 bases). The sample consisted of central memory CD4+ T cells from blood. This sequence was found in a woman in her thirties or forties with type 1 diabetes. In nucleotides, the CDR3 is TGCGCCAGCAGCTTGCAGGGAAGACTTGGCTATGGCTACACCTTC. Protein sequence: CASSLQGRLGYGYTF. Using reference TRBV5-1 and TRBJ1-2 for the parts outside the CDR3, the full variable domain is KAGVTQTPRYLIKTRGQQVTLSCSPISGHRSVSWYQQTPGQGLQFLFEYFSETQRNKGNFPGRFSGRQFSNSRSEMNVSTLELGDSALYLCASSLQGRLGYGYTFGSGTRLTVV.